This paragraph covers one T cell receptor (beta chain) sequence. The CDR3 is made up of 14 amino acids. Trimming shortened V by 0 bases and J by 4 bases, and 7 bases separated the two germline ends. From germline, CDR1 is SEHNR and CDR2 FQNEAQ (reference sequence). This sample was taken from a study of OX40 agonist ivuxolimab in advanced cancers. TCRdb's copy holds only in-frame clones and misses some; the assay was immunoSEQ multiplex PCR. The data hold 66,000 or so clones, with more than 65% observed a single time. The V call is TRBV7-9, the J call TRBJ2-1; D is unclear. The material was CD4+ or CD8+ T cells sorted from blood, obtained in a trial of the OX40 agonist ivuxolimab. The receptor comes from an adult with an advanced solid tumor such as melanoma, head and neck, liver or kidney cancer. The CDR3 DNA reads TGTGCCAGCAGCTTAGCTGTTCCGTACAATGAGCAGTTCTTC. Translated, it gives CASSLAVPYNEQFF.